These 30 T cell receptor beta chains share one sample of origin, sequenced in a study of blood T cells in healthy people across ages. Primed by a sample-barcoded 5' primer and a J-beta primer mix, a second PCR proceeded for roughly 6 to 12 cycles. In TCRdb, the 5' RACE reads were re-called with MiXCR into one record per CDR3 protein. The data contain fewer than 2,000,000 distinct CDR3 sequences, roughly 32% of them singletons. Sequencing was performed on blood. These receptors were obtained from a woman aged 25 to 39 in good health.

V gene TRBV30 combines with J gene TRBJ1-3, with D hard to call. There are 12 residues in the CDR3. The germline CDR1 and CDR2 sequences are GTSNPN and SVGIG (reference sequence). The CDR3 loop reads CGGGEAGNTIYF. CDR3 DNA sequence: TGTGGGGGAGGAGAGGCTGGAAACACCATATATTTT.

This chain joins TRBV15 and TRBJ2-1; tentative D call: TRBD1 (5 bases). The CDR3 extends over 16 amino acids. The germline V and J ends were trimmed by 0 bases and 10 bases, with 19 bases remaining between them. Germline CDR1 and CDR2: LNHNV and YYDKDF (reference sequence). The CDR3 region has the DNA TGTGCCACCAGCAGAGATTCCTCTAAACAGGTTTCGGAGCAGTTCTTC. This encodes CATSRDSSKQVSEQFF.

The rearrangement links TRBV6-6 to TRBJ1-2; 11 bases map to TRBD1. J was trimmed by 8 bases and V by 5 bases; bases with no gene match: 10. The CDR3 has 15 amino acids. Germline CDR1 reads MNHNY; CDR2 reads SVGAGI (reference sequence). Here the CDR3 reads CASSQRGQGAGGYTF. In DNA form, the CDR3 reads TGTGCCAGCAGTCAACGAGGACAGGGGGCTGGAGGCTACACCTTC.

The chain combines TRBV5-1 with TRBJ1-1; D might be TRBD1 (5 bases). The CDR3 runs 16 residues. Germline V gene data show CDR1 as SGHRS and CDR2 as YFSETQ. The ends were cut back, 3 bases at V and 2 bases at J, with 17 bases in the middle. In DNA, the CDR3 is TGCGCCAGCAGCTCTCCTTATACAGGACCAAACACTGAAGCTTTCTTT. Amino acid sequence: CASSSPYTGPNTEAFF.

This clonotype was seen many times. The V call is TRBV29-1, the J call TRBJ2-7; 9 bases match TRBD1. Germline loops: CDR1 SQVTM, CDR2 ANQGSEA. This CDR3 has 13 amino acids. J was trimmed by 6 bases and V by 6 bases; bases with no gene match: 9. The CDR3 DNA sequence: TGCAGCGTCGCCGGGACAGGGCTGGGCGAGCAGTACTTC. Translating gives CSVAGTGLGEQYF.

The CDR3 spells CASSVTGPNTGEFF. The DNA of the CDR3 is TGTGCCAGCAGCGTAACGGGCCCGAACACCGGGGAGTTCTTC. The chain carries TRBV9 and TRBJ2-1, with D possibly matching TRBD2 (5 bases). This CDR3 has 14 amino acids. Trimming cost V 1 base and J 14 bases, with 19 bases left between them. The germline CDR1 and CDR2 sequences are SGDLS and YYNGEE.

Notes on this clonotype: This sequence may be a read error, since a much larger clone differs from it by one base. This rearrangement joins TRBV6-2 or TRBV6-3 to TRBJ1-5; no definite D call. Deletions cut 4 bases from V and 3 bases from J, with 4 bases between. The CDR3 consists of 12 residues. CDR1 is MNHEY, CDR2 SVGEGT, per germline. This CDR3 reads CASSFVNQPQHF. The DNA for the CDR3 is TGTGCCAGCAGTTTCGTCAATCAGCCCCAGCATTTT.

This clonotype was found a few times. CDR3 sequence (DNA): TGTGCCATCAGCGGGGAGTGGAGCAGGGATGCTAACTATGGCTACACCTTC. Amino acid sequence: CAISGEWSRDANYGYTF. This rearrangement joins TRBV10-3 to TRBJ1-2, with TRBD1 as a possible D gene (5 bases). The CDR3 length is 17 residues. CDR1 and CDR2 from the germline V gene are ENHRY and SYGVKD. The V gene lost 6 bases and the J gene lost 0 bases, with 20 bases spanning the gap.

V usage is TRBV9 and J usage is TRBJ2-7, with 10 bases fitting TRBD1. Germline CDR1 is SGDLS and CDR2 is YYNGEE. This CDR3 is built from 14 residues. V dropped 7 bases and J dropped 2; count of bases not matched to a gene: 6. The CDR3 loop reads CASSTGGITYEQYF. The CDR3 DNA reads TGTGCCAGCTCGACAGGGGGCATCACCTACGAGCAGTACTTC.

The V call is TRBV24-1, the J call TRBJ2-1, with 7 positions matching TRBD2. From germline, CDR1 is KGHDR and CDR2 SFDVKD. The CDR3 extends over 16 amino acids. The V and J ends lost 3 bases and 0 bases, in that order; junction bases with no gene match: 4. CDR3 protein: CATSDMGGSSYNEQFF. The CDR3 DNA reads TGTGCCACCAGTGATATGGGGGGGAGCTCCTACAATGAGCAGTTCTTC.

The chain uses TRBV5-1 and TRBJ1-2; tentative D call: TRBD1 (5 bases). The germline CDR1 and CDR2 sequences are SGHRS and YFSETQ. The CDR3 runs to 15 residues. Trimming shortened V by 0 bases and J by 2 bases, and 11 bases separated the two germline ends. Here the CDR3 DNA reads TGCGCCAGCAGCTTGGAGGGGCGCGAGAACTATGGCTACACCTTC. Protein sequence: CASSLEGRENYGYTF.

This clonotype was detected only a few times. V usage is TRBV7-9 and J usage is TRBJ2-7; a possible D gene is TRBD2 (5 bases). The germline V gene encodes CDR1 SEHNR and CDR2 FQNEAQ (reference sequence). The CDR3 loop spans 14 amino acids. The V end lost 7 bases, the J end lost 2 bases, and 15 bases lay between the germline ends. In DNA, the CDR3 is TGTGCCAGCAACTTTAGTGAGGGAACCTACGAGCAGTACTTC. Translated, it gives CASNFSEGTYEQYF.

This chain connects TRBV14 to TRBJ2-7; TRBD1 matches 7 bases. Unmatched junction bases numbered 6, after V lost 2 bases and J lost 11 bases. Germline V gene data show CDR1 as SGHDN and CDR2 as FVKESK. This CDR3 comprises 12 residues. CDR3 coding DNA: TGTGCCAGCAGCCAACTAGACAGGGCTAAGTACTTC. The encoded protein is CASSQLDRAKYF.

V usage is TRBV4-1 and J usage is TRBJ2-7, with 9 bases lining up with TRBD1. The last part of the DNA fits TRBJ2-1 better; the J call may be wrong. Germline lookup yields CDR1 MGHRA and CDR2 YSYEKL. The CDR3 runs 15 residues. CDR3 in DNA: TGCGCCAGCAGCCAACGACAGGGGGTAAACTACGAGCAGTTCTTC. Protein sequence: CASSQRQGVNYEQFF.

The DNA of the CDR3 is TGTGCCAGCAGCTTAGTCGCAGAGAAGACCCAGTACTTC. The encoded protein is CASSLVAEKTQYF. The V call is TRBV7-7, the J call TRBJ2-5; D gene uncertain. CDR1 is SSHAT, CDR2 FNYEAQ, per germline (reference sequence). Trimming removed 1 base from V and 6 bases from J, with 9 bases in between. CDR3 length: 13 residues. The variable domain in full, with the rest retrieved from reference TRBV7-7 and TRBJ2-5, is GAGVSQSPRYKVTKRGQDVTLRCDPISSHATLYWYQQALGQGPEFLTYFNYEAQPDKSGLPSDRFSAERPEGSISTLTIQRTEQRDSAMYRCASSLVAEKTQYFGPGTRLLVL.

This clonotype has more than one count but fewer than ten. The chain links TRBV29-1 to TRBJ2-1; D may match TRBD1 or TRBD2 (5 bases each). Trimming pared 6 bases from V and 0 bases from J, leaving 12 bases between. CDR1 SQVTM and CDR2 ANQGSEA come from the germline V gene. CDR3 length: 14 residues. This CDR3 is CSVSRGASYNEQFF. The CDR3 nucleotides are TGCAGCGTCTCGAGGGGAGCCTCCTACAATGAGCAGTTCTTC.

V is TRBV20-1 and J is TRBJ2-1; 11 bases are a match to TRBD2. The CDR3 sequence is 14 residues long. J lost 7 bases, V lost 5 bases, and 7 bases had no gene match. Germline V gene sequence: CDR1 DFQATT, CDR2 SNEGSKA (reference sequence). The CDR3 reads CSAASSGRRNEQFF. The CDR3 DNA sequence: TGCAGTGCTGCTTCTAGCGGGAGGAGAAATGAGCAGTTCTTC.

The chain couples TRBV24-1 to TRBJ2-3; D is ambiguous. V was trimmed by 3 bases and J by 6 bases, leaving 12 bases between them. This CDR3 region has 14 residues. The germline gives CDR1 KGHDR, CDR2 SFDVKD. CDR3 nucleotide sequence: TGTGCCACCAGTGATCCGGGTTCGGTCGATACGCAGTATTTT. Its protein is CATSDPGSVDTQYF.

This clonotype showed up just a few times. The chain uses TRBV6-5 and TRBJ1-1; D ambiguous. Germline V gene sequence: CDR1 MNHEY, CDR2 SVGAGI. This CDR3 is 14 amino acids long. Trimming cost V 0 bases and J 0 bases, with 5 bases left between them. The CDR3 is CASSYSNVNTEAFF. The CDR3 bases are TGTGCCAGCAGTTACTCGAACGTGAACACTGAAGCTTTCTTT.

J is TRBJ1-6 and V is TRBV30; D uncertain. The CDR3 runs 13 residues. The V gene's germline CDR1 is GTSNPN and CDR2 SVGIG (reference sequence). With 1 base removed from V and 9 bases from J, the gap between germline ends came to 10 bases. The CDR3 reads CAWSGKGGSPLHF. The DNA of the CDR3 is TGTGCCTGGAGTGGAAAAGGTGGTTCACCCCTCCACTTT.

CDR3: CASSPGQRLAEYQETQYF. As DNA, the CDR3 is TGTGCCAGCAGTCCCGGACAGAGACTAGCGGAATACCAAGAGACCCAGTACTTC. The gene calls are TRBV27 and TRBJ2-5, with TRBD2 matching over 9 bases. This CDR3 is built from 18 residues. The germline gives CDR1 MNHEY, CDR2 SMNVEV (reference sequence). V shed 5 bases, J shed 0 bases, and the junction held 13 bases outside the gene matches.

V gene TRBV4-2 combines with J gene TRBJ2-7, with TRBD2 matching 9 bases. V lost 3 bases, J lost 5 bases, and 11 bases stayed unmatched. The CDR3 totals 16 residues. The germline V gene encodes CDR1 LGHNA and CDR2 YNFKEQ. Here the CDR3 reads CASSHLPSGTGNEQYF. The CDR3 DNA reads TGTGCCAGCAGCCACTTACCTAGCGGGACGGGCAACGAGCAGTACTTC.

In this sample, this clonotype turned up a few times. The chain uses TRBV20-1 and TRBJ2-2; 11 nucleotides agree with TRBD2. The length of the CDR3 is 16 residues. Per the germline V gene, CDR1 is DFQATT and CDR2 is SNEGSKA (reference sequence). V was clipped by 6 bases and J by 6 bases; unmatched bases: 12. In DNA, the CDR3 is TGCAGTGCAGGGAGTAGCGGGAGGGCCGGGCCCGGGGAGCTGTTTTTT. Its translation: CSAGSSGRAGPGELFF.

This chain joins TRBV15 and TRBJ2-1; 7 positions match TRBD2. The V and J ends lost 4 bases and 4 bases, in that order; junction bases with no gene match: 1. Germline V CDR1 and CDR2: LNHNV, YYDKDF (reference sequence). This CDR3 is built from 13 residues. This chain's CDR3 is CATSKGLYNEQFF. The CDR3 DNA reads as TGTGCCACCAGCAAGGGACTATACAATGAGCAGTTCTTC. The variable domain in full, completed from reference TRBV15 and TRBJ2-1, reads DAMVIQNPRYQVTQFGKPVTLSCSQTLNHNVMYWYQQKSSQAPKLLFHYYDKDFNNEADTPDNFQSRRPNTSFCFLDIRSPGLGDTAMYLCATSKGLYNEQFFGPGTRLTVL.

This clonotype was picked up a small number of times. This chain joins TRBV7-2 and TRBJ2-7; no definite D call. The CDR3 is 14 amino acids. V lost 1 base and J 3 bases, leaving 10 bases between the germline ends. CDR1 SGHTA and CDR2 FQGNSA come from the germline V gene. CDR3 sequence reads: CASSLDAQVYEQYF. The DNA of the CDR3 is TGTGCCAGCAGCTTAGATGCCCAGGTCTACGAGCAGTACTTC.

This chain uses TRBV2 with TRBJ1-1; TRBD1 aligns across 7 bases. J was trimmed by 0 bases and V by 11 bases; bases with no gene match: 12. The germline V gene has CDR1 SNHLY and CDR2 FYNNEI. The CDR3 contains 15 residues. As DNA, the CDR3 is TGTGCCTCAGCTCTGGGACAGCTTATGAACACTGAAGCTTTCTTT. Its protein is CASALGQLMNTEAFF. The variable domain in full, completed from reference TRBV2 and TRBJ1-1, reads EPEVTQTPSHQVTQMGQEVILRCVPISNHLYFYWYRQILGQKVEFLVSFYNNEISEKSEIFDDQFSVERPDGSNFTLKIRSTKLEDSAMYFCASALGQLMNTEAFFGQGTRLTVV.

The genes are TRBV6-1 and TRBJ2-3; 10 nucleotides match TRBD1. The length of the CDR3 is 15 residues. Germline loops: CDR1 MNHNS, CDR2 SASEGT. V shed 9 bases, J shed 4 bases, and the junction held 10 bases outside the gene matches. CDR3: CASKPGQGFADTQYF. CDR3 nucleotide sequence: TGTGCCAGTAAGCCGGGACAGGGGTTCGCAGATACGCAGTATTTT.

This clonotype has only a few counts. The J gene is TRBJ2-7, the V gene TRBV20-1; D gene unclear. Germline V CDR1 and CDR2: DFQATT, SNEGSKA (reference sequence). The CDR3 totals 14 residues. With 5 bases removed from V and 4 bases from J, the gap between germline ends came to 18 bases. For the CDR3, the DNA is TGCAGTGCTTCGAAACGGCGGACCTCTTACGAGCAGTACTTC. Protein product: CSASKRRTSYEQYF.

The gene calls are TRBV6-2 or TRBV6-3 and TRBJ2-7, with 10 bases lining up with TRBD1. CDR1 is MNHEY, CDR2 SVGEGT, per germline. With V trimmed by 6 bases and J by 10 bases, 12 bases remained unmatched. The CDR3 sequence is 14 residues long. In nucleotides, the CDR3 is TGTGCCAGCAGCCGAGCCGGGACAGGGGTGGCCCAGTACTTC. As protein: CASSRAGTGVAQYF.

This clonotype has more than one count but fewer than ten. The chain links TRBV2 to TRBJ2-7; possibly TRBD1 for D (5 bases). This CDR3 is 13 amino acids long. V was shortened by 8 bases and J by 3 bases, with 14 bases between the two germline ends. Germline V gives CDR1 SNHLY, CDR2 FYNNEI. The CDR3 region has the DNA TGTGCCAGCCTGTTCGAGACAGACTACGAGCAGTACTTC. Residues: CASLFETDYEQYF.